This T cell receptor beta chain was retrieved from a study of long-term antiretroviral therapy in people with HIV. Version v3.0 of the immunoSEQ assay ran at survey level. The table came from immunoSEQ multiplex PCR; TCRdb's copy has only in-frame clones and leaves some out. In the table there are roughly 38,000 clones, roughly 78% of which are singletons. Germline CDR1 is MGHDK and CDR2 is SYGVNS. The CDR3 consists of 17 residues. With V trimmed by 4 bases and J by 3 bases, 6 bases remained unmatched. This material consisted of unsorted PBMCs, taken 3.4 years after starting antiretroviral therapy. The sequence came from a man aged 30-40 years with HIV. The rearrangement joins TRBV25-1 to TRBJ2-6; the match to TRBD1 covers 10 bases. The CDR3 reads CASSATGGLGGANVLTF. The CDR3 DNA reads TGTGCCAGCAGTGCGACAGGGGGCTTGGGTGGGGCCAACGTCCTGACTTTC.